In this sample, the clone carrying this T cell receptor (beta chain) turned up many times. The antigen is undetermined. These data are taken from a study of Ad26.COV2.S vaccination and SARS-CoV-2 variants. On the study more broadly: Once, or twice with 56 days between doses, Ad26.COV2.S was given intramuscularly.

TCRdb's copy holds only in-frame clones and misses some; the assay was immunoSEQ multiplex PCR. Of about 350,000 clones listed, around 83% are singletons. Study conclusions and caveats: Total T cell responses may have been underestimated by the TCR breadth and depth analyses. Placebo and vaccine recipients had non-spike TCR breadth that was similar.

Stated treatment: around 19 received Ad26.COV2.S at low or high dose, single or two shots; roughly 5 received placebo; per-sample allocation not given. The samples were gathered on day 63 after the first injection of vaccine or placebo. The TCR comes from a person between 18 and 65 years old who received the Ad26.COV2.S COVID-19 vaccine or a placebo. The material sequenced was peripheral blood, taken in a trial of Ad26.COV2.S vaccine versus placebo.

This CDR3 is CASSFFIGDTSSYEQYF. In DNA form, the CDR3 reads TGTGCCAGCAGTTTTTTTATAGGGGATACGAGCTCCTACGAGCAGTACTTC. J is TRBJ2-7 and V is TRBV28; D perhaps matches TRBD1 (5 bases). There are 17 residues in the CDR3. Germline assignment: CDR1 MDHEN and CDR2 SYDVKM. Trimming removed 3 bases at V and 0 bases at J, with 18 bases between.